Sequencing of this T cell receptor (beta chain) was carried out in a study of blood T cell repertoires in COVID-19 (TCRdb year 2020). Background for the entire study: Samples from collaborators originated in the United States, Italy and Spain and spanned both the acute and convalescent phases of COVID-19. Nearly every sample came with metadata listing a de-identified subject ID, COVID-19 status, age in years and sex. Where HLA class I and class II types were available, the types were taken from metadata supplied by the sample provider, not from assay-based typing. The prospective study material was composed of cDNA or gDNA derived from T cells, B-cell-depleted T cells, or PBMCs. The repertoires were made available in a free public database intended to serve as a resource for research on the immune response to SARS-CoV-2. Samples were obtained from the ongoing ImmuneRACE study (first 160 participants) and from some 1,300 subjects provided by 6 global collaborators. Subjects who had been exposed to COVID-19, were actively infected with it, or had recovered from it provided the deeply sampled blood TCRbeta repertoires that made up the dataset.

A distance of 13 bases separates the germline ends of V and J, which lose 6 bases and 4 bases respectively. Counted from cysteine to phenylalanine, this CDR3 has 13 amino acids. The only DNA kept is the CDR3, 39 bases in frame from the first base. The germline V gene provides CDR1 MNHEY and CDR2 SVGAGI. This clone occurred once. The target of this receptor is not known. Base-call qualities are not available, and no considerably larger clone is one nucleotide away. Here is what the overall study found, with its caveats: The amount of clinical and demographic metadata varied by source and participant and was provided uncurated.

TCRbeta CDR3 regions were amplified from genomic DNA by means of the immunoSEQ Assay, a bias-controlled multiplex PCR. In the authors' own workflow: Nucleated cell counts per sample were estimated from amplification of reference gene primers within the assay. To quantify the absolute abundance of each unique TCRbeta CDR3 rearrangement, sequence reads were collapsed and filtered. Productive Simpson clonality was computed per sample as the square root of Simpson's diversity index over productive rearrangements. In its TCRdb copy, this immuneACCESS table keeps in-frame sequences only and misses some clones. Where compared with another copy, unresolved V genes explain less than half of these, and the others have no known cause. The DNA gave D and trimming, while V, J and clone size come from that table. The sample table shows 450,000 to 500,000 clones, and about nine tenths are seen once. The ten largest account for around 0.7% of the sample.

In the prospective study, participants were about 18 to 90 years old, resided in 20 to 30 geographic areas of the United States, and were enrolled through a virtual design. In the prospective study, participants were assigned to cohorts based on the clinical history participants reported in a screening survey and a study questionnaire. Recovered participants in ImmuneRACE Cohort 3 were defined as having two consecutive negative NP/OP PCR tests, clearance from a healthcare professional, or resolution of symptoms. Mobile phlebotomists in the prospective study collected whole blood, serum and a nasopharyngeal or oropharyngeal swab from every participant. Prospective study participants could optionally give additional blood draws and questionnaires over an approximately 2-month period. Before DNA extraction, prospective study blood samples were shipped either frozen or at room temperature.

The TCR sequence derives from a young woman who had recovered from COVID-19. Recombination connected TRBV6-5 to TRBJ2-7; TRBD2 is a weak D gene call, 7 bases matching. What was sequenced was PBMCs or T cells enriched from blood (not recorded which). CDR3 protein: CASSPKGGYEQYF. At the DNA level, the sequence is TGTGCCAGCAGCCCCAAGGGGGGGTACGAGCAGTACTTC.